The 2 T cell receptor beta chains presented below share a single source sample, sequenced in a study of early T cells in non-severe SARS-CoV-2 infection. TCRdb analysed the 5' RACE reads with MiXCR anew, one entry per CDR3 protein. The sample holds approximately 70,000 distinct CDR3 sequences, roughly an eighth seen once. The sample was whole blood, taken at baseline. The receptors shown here come from an adult who was a healthcare worker with PCR-confirmed SARS-CoV-2 infection or an uninfected control (not recorded which).

Only a few counts were recorded for this clonotype. V and J are TRBV5-6 and TRBJ2-7, with D possibly being TRBD1 or TRBD2 (6 bases each). CDR1 SGHDT and CDR2 YYEEEE come from the germline V gene. V was pared by 5 bases and J by 0 bases, with 21 bases between. The CDR3 covers 17 residues. The CDR3 sequence: CASRYGSWGASSYEQYF. CDR3 DNA: TGTGCCAGCAGGTATGGGAGCTGGGGGGCGAGCTCCTACGAGCAGTACTTC.

This clonotype has ten or more counts. The genes are TRBV18 and TRBJ1-1; D gene unclear. CDR3 size: 16 residues. From germline, CDR1 is KGHSH and CDR2 LQKENI. Trimming cost V 1 base and J 2 bases, with 14 bases left between them. In DNA form, the CDR3 reads TGTGCCAGCTCACCACGTTCAGCTCAGCCCAACACTGAAGCTTTCTTT. Translation: CASSPRSAQPNTEAFF. The whole variable domain, filled in from reference TRBV18 and TRBJ1-1, reads NAGVMQNPRHLVRRRGQEARLRCSPMKGHSHVYWYRQLPEEGLKFMVYLQKENIIDESGMPKERFSAEFPKEGPSILRIQQVVRGDSAAYFCASSPRSAQPNTEAFFGQGTRLTVV.